This T cell receptor (beta chain) derives from a study of CD8+CD57+ T cells in acquired aplastic anemia (dated by TCRdb to between 2017 and 2018). Regarding the complete study: A mean of about 3 ug of DNA, ranging from about 0.19 to 27.4 ug, was extracted from sorted CD4+ and CD8+ cells. CD8+CD57+ expansion was defined as a frequency above the mean frequency observed in healthy subjects.

General study outcomes and caveats: Patients and healthy controls showed no significant difference in CD8+ Simpson's diversity (P=0.060). Although 25 to 30 CD8+ CDR3 sequences were shared by patients and controls, these sequences appeared highly expressed in patients and within the immunodominant clones of patients.

V lost 4 bases and J lost 3 bases; the stretch between them is 16 bases long. From the germline V gene, CDR1 is SQVTM and CDR2 is ANQGSEA. The CDR3, from cysteine to phenylalanine, totals 15 residues. The CDR3 DNA has 45 bases and is translated from base 1. This clonotype was recorded a few times. What antigen it recognizes has not been identified. Base qualities are not recorded, but no much larger clone differs from it by a single base. Expansion of CD8+CD57+ cells had been shown by flow cytometry in the patients chosen for sequencing. Every patient had severe acquired aplastic anemia, diagnosed using the International Study of Aplastic Anemia and Agranulocytosis and Camitta criteria. Patients had received no therapy at the time of blood sampling. TCR repertoires of sorted CD4+ and CD8+ blood T cells from severe aplastic anemia patients and healthy subjects were deep-sequenced in the study. In the USA, patient enrollment took place under clinicaltrials.gov protocols 00001620, 01623167, 00001397, 00071045, 00081523 and 00961064. Ficoll-Paque density gradient centrifugation was used to isolate peripheral blood mononuclear cells. Before DNA extraction, CD4+ and CD8+ T cells were sorted by FACS or by magnetic beads.

TCR beta VDJ combination and CDR3 sequence profiling used genomic DNA as the template. An Illumina HiSeq 2000 was the platform used for TCR repertoire sequencing. Per the original workflow: Repertoires were assessed using TRBV/TRBJ rearrangement plots, CDR3 size and DJ length profiles, and Simpson's diversity index. The most abundant DNA sequence in the deep sequencing data was taken as the immunodominant clone. CDR3 amino acid sequences were checked for sharing between subjects and were compared against published repertoires and the VDJdb database. In TCRdb, the public reads were trimmed at Q25 with fastp and aligned with MiXCR, with productive beta chains retained. Rows are unified per CDR3 protein, each entry keeping the most common DNA and genes. It is TCRdb's table, rather than the study itself, that gives the V and J calls and clone size. This sample has some 170,000 distinct CDR3 sequences in its table, and around 48% of those were observed once. The top ten hold more than 1% of the sample.

Sequences were obtained from sorted CD4+, CD8+, or CD8+CD57+ T cells (not recorded which) from PBMCs. Here the chain combines TRBV29-1 and TRBJ1-5, with the D gene not confidently named. The sequence derives from a human donor with aplastic anemia. The nucleotides read TGCAGCGTTGCACTGCTGGCTGGCAACAATCAGCCCCAGCATTTT. This encodes CSVALLAGNNQPQHF.